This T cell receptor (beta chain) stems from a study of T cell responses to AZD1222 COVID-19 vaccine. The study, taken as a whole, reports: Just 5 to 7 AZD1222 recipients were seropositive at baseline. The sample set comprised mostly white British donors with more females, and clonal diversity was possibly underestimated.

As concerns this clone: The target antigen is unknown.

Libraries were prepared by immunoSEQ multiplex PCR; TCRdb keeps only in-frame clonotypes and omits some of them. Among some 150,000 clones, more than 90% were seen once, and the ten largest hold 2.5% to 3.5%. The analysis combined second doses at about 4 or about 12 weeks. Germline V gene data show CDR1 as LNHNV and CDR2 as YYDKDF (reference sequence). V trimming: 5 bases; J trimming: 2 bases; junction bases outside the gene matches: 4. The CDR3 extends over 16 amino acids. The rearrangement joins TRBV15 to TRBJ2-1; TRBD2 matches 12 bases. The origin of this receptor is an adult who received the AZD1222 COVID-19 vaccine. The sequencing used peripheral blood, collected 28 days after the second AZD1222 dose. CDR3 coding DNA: TGTGCCACCAGCTTGCGACTAGCGGGAGCCTACAATGAGCAGTTCTTC. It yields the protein CATSLRLAGAYNEQFF.